These 17 T cell receptor beta chains originate from one sample sequenced in a study of T cells in Graves' hyperthyroidism and ophthalmopathy. Researchers took RNA transcripts and amplified the TCR beta CDR3 regions from them. The study used the HTBI primer set for a first-round RT-PCR of the TCR CDR3. MiXCR, run by TCRdb on the multiplex PCR reads, gives a single entry per CDR3 protein. The data contain 650,000 to 850,000 distinct CDR3 sequences, about 17% of them singletons. Sequencing was performed on blood. The receptors were gathered from a woman aged 45-65 years with Graves' hyperthyroidism that later progressed to Graves' ophthalmopathy.

The chain links TRBV6-9 to TRBJ2-7; no reliable D call. The CDR3 contains 15 residues. Germline CDR1 and CDR2: MNHGY and SVAAGI. V was shortened by 3 bases and J by 2 bases, with 14 bases between the two germline ends. The CDR3 here is CASSYREVDPYEQYF. As DNA, the CDR3 is TGTGCCAGCAGTTACCGCGAGGTAGACCCCTACGAGCAGTACTTC.

Ten or more counts support this clonotype. V is TRBV11-2 and J is TRBJ2-1; 11 bases align to TRBD1. The CDR3 loop spans 15 amino acids. Germline assignment: CDR1 SGHAT and CDR2 FQNNGV. V lost 6 bases, J lost 6 bases, and 7 bases stayed unmatched. The CDR3 nucleotides read TGTGCCAGCAGTAGGTCGGGGACAGGGGGCAATGAGCAGTTCTTC. Translation: CASSRSGTGGNEQFF.

This clonotype was seen only once. CDR3 in DNA: TGTGCCAGCAGTGACCATGCGGCACCCACCGGGGAGCTGTTTTTT. This encodes CASSDHAAPTGELFF. The chain is built from TRBV6-4 and TRBJ2-2; D unresolved. V dropped 2 bases and J dropped 4 bases, with 11 bases sitting between them. The CDR3 has 15 amino acids. Germline V gene lookup returns CDR1 MRHNA and CDR2 SNTAGT.

This clonotype was seen repeatedly, ten times or more. The chain employs TRBV3-1 and TRBJ2-3, with D uncertain. The germline CDR1 and CDR2 sequences are LGHDT and YNNKEL (reference sequence). The V and J ends lost 4 bases and 3 bases respectively, with 8 bases between them. This CDR3 has 13 residues. The CDR3 here is CASSPQATDTQYF. In nucleotides, the CDR3 is TGTGCCAGCAGCCCCCAGGCGACAGATACGCAGTATTTT.

V usage is TRBV7-9 and J usage is TRBJ2-3, with no clear D. This CDR3 is built from 13 residues. Germline loops: CDR1 SEHNR, CDR2 FQNEAQ (reference sequence). V shed 7 bases and J shed 9 bases, with 17 bases lying between them. CDR3 sequence reads: CASTHYTLGTQYF. Here the CDR3 DNA reads TGTGCCAGCACCCATTATACCCTAGGCACGCAGTATTTT.

V usage is TRBV27 and J usage is TRBJ1-5; D gene ambiguous. Trimming cost V 5 bases and J 0 bases, with 14 bases left between them. Germline V gene sequence: CDR1 MNHEY, CDR2 SMNVEV (reference sequence). The CDR3 runs to 16 residues. The CDR3 nucleotides read TGTGCCAGCAGTCCTTTGCTAACCCTTAGCAATCAGCCCCAGCATTTT. It is translated as CASSPLLTLSNQPQHF.

This clonotype came up a few times. This chain links TRBV6-2 or TRBV6-3 with TRBJ2-2, with 7 nucleotides matching TRBD2. The germline gives CDR1 MNHEY, CDR2 SVGEGT. V lost 7 bases to trimming and J lost 2 bases; unmatched junction nucleotides: 10. The CDR3 consists of 16 residues. For the CDR3, the DNA is TGTGCCAGCACGCCTACTAGCGCTCCCAACACCGGGGAGCTGTTTTTT. It is translated as CASTPTSAPNTGELFF.

J is TRBJ1-1 and V is TRBV3-1; a weak D match, TRBD1 (6 bases). V lost 1 base and J 1 base, leaving 19 bases between the germline ends. Germline loops: CDR1 LGHDT, CDR2 YNNKEL (reference sequence). The CDR3 length is 18 residues. CDR3 DNA sequence: TGTGCCAGCAGCCAAGTGGCAGGGGAAGTGAGAGGGAACACTGAAGCTTTCTTT. Its protein is CASSQVAGEVRGNTEAFF.

In its sample, this clonotype was seen many times. The chain carries TRBV30 and TRBJ2-7, with 7 bases matching TRBD1. The germline V gene encodes CDR1 GTSNPN and CDR2 SVGIG (reference sequence). CDR3 length: 14 amino acids. V was pared by 4 bases and J by 2 bases, with 8 bases of the junction left unmatched. CDR3 loop: CAWIKGQATYEQYF. DNA for the CDR3: TGTGCCTGGATTAAAGGACAGGCTACCTACGAGCAGTACTTC.

This rearrangement joins TRBV29-1 to TRBJ2-3; possible D gene TRBD1, 5 bases. Trimming left V 2 bases short and J 3 bases short, with 9 bases between. Germline V gene sequence: CDR1 SQVTM, CDR2 ANQGSEA. The CDR3 length is 13 residues. Here the CDR3 reads CSVETAGTDTQYF. CDR3 DNA: TGCAGCGTTGAAACGGCAGGGACAGATACGCAGTATTTT.

The table lists this clonotype with many counts. The chain links TRBV7-9 to TRBJ1-4, with 8 bases lining up with TRBD1. The CDR3 totals 16 residues. V trimming: 4 bases; J trimming: 4 bases; junction bases outside the gene matches: 8. Germline CDR1 is SEHNR and CDR2 is FQNEAQ (reference sequence). CDR3 coding DNA: TGTGCCAGCAGCTCCCTCGCGACAGGGGTTAATGAAAAACTGTTTTTT. Translated: CASSSLATGVNEKLFF.

This clonotype was seen at least ten times. The chain carries TRBV20-1 and TRBJ2-7; D could derive from TRBD1 or TRBD2 (5 bases each). The germline gives CDR1 DFQATT, CDR2 SNEGSKA (reference sequence). V shed 1 base and J shed 2 bases, with 12 bases lying between them. This CDR3 has 14 residues. CDR3 sequence (DNA): TGCAGTGCTAGAGTAGTGGGGCGGGCCTACGAGCAGTACTTC. This gives the protein CSARVVGRAYEQYF.

The sample holds a few counts of this clonotype. The CDR3 region is CAIRGPDTQYF. In DNA form, the CDR3 reads TGTGCCATCCGGGGGCCAGATACGCAGTATTTT. The chain uses TRBV12-3 or TRBV12-4 and TRBJ2-3, with D perhaps given as TRBD1 or TRBD2 (6 bases each). V was pared by 10 bases and J by 4 bases, with 9 bases between. The length of the CDR3 is 11 residues.

This clonotype was counted many times. This chain connects TRBV27 to TRBJ2-4, with 7 bases that match TRBD1. The germline V gene encodes CDR1 MNHEY and CDR2 SMNVEV (reference sequence). V was clipped by 5 bases and J by 1 base; unmatched bases: 8. This CDR3 has 16 amino acids. CDR3 residues: CASSPNTGEAKNIQYF. The CDR3 nucleotides are TGTGCCAGCAGTCCGAATACAGGGGAGGCCAAAAACATTCAGTACTTC.

This clonotype was detected only a few times. J is TRBJ1-2 and V is TRBV7-2; 7 bases are shared with TRBD1. The junction had 12 bases not matched to a gene; V was cut back by 6 bases and J by 2 bases. The CDR3 sequence is 16 residues long. Germline V gives CDR1 SGHTA, CDR2 FQGNSA. CDR3 sequence: CASSKERQGANYGYTF. The CDR3 nucleotides are TGTGCCAGCAGTAAGGAGAGACAGGGCGCGAACTATGGCTACACCTTC.

The chain employs TRBV2 and TRBJ2-3, with TRBD2 identical over 10 bases. The length of the CDR3 is 19 residues. CDR1 and CDR2 from the germline V gene are SNHLY and FYNNEI. Unmatched junction bases numbered 15, after V lost 6 bases and J lost 0 bases. The CDR3 protein is CASSRPLDSGGPSTDTQYF. The CDR3 DNA is TGTGCCAGCAGCCGTCCCCTGGATAGCGGGGGGCCTAGCACAGATACGCAGTATTTT.

The table lists this clonotype with many counts. This chain connects TRBV7-9 to TRBJ2-6; the match to TRBD1 covers 9 bases. CDR3 length: 17 amino acids. In germline, CDR1 is SEHNR, CDR2 FQNEAQ (reference sequence). The junction had 6 bases not matched to a gene; V was cut back by 5 bases and J by 1 base. The CDR3 nucleotides read TGTGCCAGCAGCCCAGGACAGGGGAGGTCTGGGGCCAACGTCCTGACTTTC. Translated: CASSPGQGRSGANVLTF. Filled out from reference TRBV7-9 and TRBJ2-6, the complete variable domain reads DTGVSQNPRHKITKRGQNVTFRCDPISEHNRLYWYRQTLGQGPEFLTYFQNEAQLEKSRLLSDRFSAERPKGSFSTLEIQRTEQGDSAMYLCASSPGQGRSGANVLTFGAGSRLTVL.